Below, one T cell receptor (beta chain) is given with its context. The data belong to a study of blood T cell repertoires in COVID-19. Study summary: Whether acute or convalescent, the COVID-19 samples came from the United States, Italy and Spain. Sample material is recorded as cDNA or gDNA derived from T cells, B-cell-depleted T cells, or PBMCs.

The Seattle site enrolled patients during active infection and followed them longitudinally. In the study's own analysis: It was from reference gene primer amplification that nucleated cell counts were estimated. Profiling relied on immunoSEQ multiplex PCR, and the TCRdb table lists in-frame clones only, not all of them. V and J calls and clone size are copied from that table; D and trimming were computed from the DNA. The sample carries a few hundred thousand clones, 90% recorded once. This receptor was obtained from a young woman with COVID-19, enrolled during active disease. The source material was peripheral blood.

The CDR3 loop is CASSPGTSGTGNEQFF. The CDR3 DNA follows: TGTGCCAGCAGCCCGGGGACTAGCGGGACGGGGAATGAGCAGTTCTTC. The chain carries TRBV4-2 and TRBJ2-1; TRBD2 agrees at 13 bases. This CDR3 has 16 amino acids. Germline-derived CDR1 and CDR2 are LGHNA and YNFKEQ. Unmatched junction bases numbered 7, after V lost 4 bases and J lost 7 bases.